The 9 T cell receptor beta chains in this list originate from one sample, sequenced in a study of blood T cell repertoires in COVID-19. The data were produced by immunoSEQ multiplex PCR, yet TCRdb's version contains in-frame clones alone and is incomplete. The sample carries around 100,000 clones, roughly 84% recorded once. Sequencing was performed on peripheral blood. All receptors come from a middle-aged man with acute or convalescent COVID-19.

The V and J genes are TRBV27 and TRBJ1-6; weak D call: TRBD1 (6 bases). This CDR3 is 16 amino acids long. The V gene lost 6 bases and the J gene lost 6 bases, with 18 bases spanning the gap. CDR1 and CDR2 from the germline V gene are MNHEY and SMNVEV (reference sequence). The CDR3 bases are TGTGCCAGCAGCCTTGGAAGGGGGGGCTCTAATTCACCCCTCCACTTT. It specifies CASSLGRGGSNSPLHF.

This sequence joins TRBV12-5 and TRBJ2-3; the D gene is possibly TRBD2 (5 bases). This CDR3 has 14 amino acids. The ends were cut back, 8 bases at V and 2 bases at J, with 14 bases in the middle. Looked up from germline, CDR1 is LGHNT and CDR2 is FRNRAP. This CDR3 reads CASRSGGTTDTQYF. The CDR3 bases are TGTGCTAGTCGGAGCGGTGGTACCACAGATACGCAGTATTTT.

V gene TRBV11-2 combines with J gene TRBJ1-2; D ambiguous. V gave up 5 bases and J gave up 4 bases, with 11 bases separating them. The CDR3 has 13 residues. Germline CDR1 is SGHAT and CDR2 is FQNNGV. The CDR3 loop reads CASSGGLSYGYTF. The DNA of the CDR3 is TGTGCCAGCAGCGGAGGACTCTCCTATGGCTACACCTTC.

J is TRBJ1-5 and V is TRBV7-2; 8 bases fit TRBD1. In germline, CDR1 is SGHTA, CDR2 FQGNSA. This CDR3 is 16 amino acids long. J gave up 6 bases and V 5 bases, and 12 bases lay outside the gene matches. The CDR3 is CASSPFFPGTGQPQHF. In nucleotides, the CDR3 is TGTGCCAGCAGCCCGTTTTTCCCAGGGACAGGTCAGCCCCAGCATTTT.

A word on this clone: In the same sample, other DNA sequences code for this CDR3. V gene TRBV6-5 combines with J gene TRBJ1-2, with 7 bases identical to TRBD1. The CDR3 has 13 residues. Trimming took 6 bases from V and 2 from J; bases not matched to a gene: 3. Germline V gene sequence: CDR1 MNHEY, CDR2 SVGAGI. This chain's CDR3 is CASSRTGNYGYTF. The CDR3 DNA reads as TGTGCCAGCAGCAGGACAGGAAACTATGGCTACACCTTC.

The V call is TRBV27, the J call TRBJ1-5, with 8 bases matching TRBD1. The V and J ends lost 3 bases and 6 bases, in that order; junction bases with no gene match: 7. In germline, CDR1 is MNHEY, CDR2 SMNVEV (reference sequence). This CDR3 comprises 15 residues. This CDR3 is CASSFGQGGGQPQHF. The DNA of the CDR3 is TGTGCCAGCAGTTTCGGACAGGGTGGGGGTCAGCCCCAGCATTTT.

This rearrangement joins TRBV12-3 or TRBV12-4 to TRBJ2-5; D uncertain. The CDR3 spans 11 residues. V shed 6 bases and J shed 5 bases, with 7 bases lying between them. CDR3 DNA: TGTGCCAGCAGCCTCCGGGAGACCCAGTACTTC. This sequence encodes CASSLRETQYF.

This chain joins TRBV7-3 and TRBJ2-2; 9 bases fit TRBD2. This CDR3 is built from 16 residues. The trim removed 2 bases at V and 6 bases at J, leaving 7 bases unmatched. Per germline, CDR1 SGHTA and CDR2 FQGTGA. DNA of the CDR3: TGTGCCAGCAGCTTATACCAGCGGGGGGCTGCCGGGGAGCTGTTTTTT. It is translated as CASSLYQRGAAGELFF.

V usage is TRBV7-2 and J usage is TRBJ2-3, with 7 bases aligning to TRBD2. This CDR3 has 14 amino acids. In germline, CDR1 is SGHTA, CDR2 FQGNSA. V lost 5 bases to trimming and J lost 2 bases; unmatched junction nucleotides: 4. The CDR3 loop reads CASSRDYNTDTQYF. Written as DNA, the CDR3 is TGTGCCAGCAGCCGGGACTATAACACAGATACGCAGTATTTT.